These T cell receptor beta chains were read from a single sample in a study of human T cells and chemical hapten exposure. TCRdb reprocessed the RACE reads with MiXCR, giving one entry per CDR3 protein. This sample has 300,000 to 450,000 distinct CDR3 sequences, with approximately 4.4% found just once. Sequencing was performed on whole blood, taken in connection with sensitization to the hapten diphenylcyclopropenone (DPC). Source of these receptors: a woman in her 50s with alopecia areata. Some clones in this sample may be carry-over from other donors' samples. Each CDR3 is given with its conserved first and last residue. Fields, in order: V gene, clone size, J gene, D gene, CDR3 DNA, CDR3 protein. The D gene is left open where the match is weak. Clone size is stated in some rows and not others, as once, few, many or a class when expanded.

TRBV3-1	many	TRBJ2-7	TRBD2	TGTGCCAGCAGCCAAGGTCGGACTAGAAGTACCGAGCAGTACTTC	CASSQGRTRSTEQYF
TRBV29-1	many	TRBJ2-1	-	TGCAGCGCCACGGGGCGTGAGCAGTTCTTC	CSATGREQFF
TRBV29-1	many	TRBJ2-1	TRBD2	TGCAGCGTTGGGGATAGCGGGGGGCCCGAGATCCACAATGAGCAGTTCTTC	CSVGDSGGPEIHNEQFF
TRBV20-1	-	TRBJ2-7	TRBD1	TGCAGTGTTACCGGTGGGACAGCCTACGAGCAGTACTTC	CSVTGGTAYEQYF
TRBV12-5	-	TRBJ2-2	TRBD1	TGTGCTAGTGGTTTTACAGGGGACCCCGGGGAGCTGTTTTTT	CASGFTGDPGELFF
TRBV7-2	-	TRBJ2-7	TRBD2	TGTGCCAGCAGCTTAGGGCCCCTTGGAGCGGGAGGAACCTACGAGCAGTACTTC	CASSLGPLGAGGTYEQYF
TRBV6-2/TRBV6-3	few	TRBJ1-1	TRBD1	TGTGCCAGCAGTCAAGGACAGGGGGCGTCGTCTGGACCTCCGGGGACTGAAGCTTTCTTT	CASSQGQGASSGPPGTEAFF
TRBV24-1	many	TRBJ1-5	-	TGTGCCACCATAGTTCGGTGTAAAGGGGAAAAGCGACGCAATCAGCCCCAGCATTTT	CATIVRCKGEKRRNQPQHF
TRBV5-6	-	TRBJ2-7	-	TGTGCCAGCAGCTTGCTGGGCCCGGGAACTTACGAGCAGTACTTC	CASSLLGPGTYEQYF
TRBV2	many	TRBJ2-1	TRBD2	TGTGCCAGCCCGATGCGACTAGCGGGAGGGTACAATGAGCAGTTCTTC	CASPMRLAGGYNEQFF
TRBV20-1	-	TRBJ2-7	TRBD2	TGCAGTGCTAGCGGGAGGGCGGGCGAGCAGTACTTC	CSASGRAGEQYF
TRBV7-2	few	TRBJ2-3	-	TGTGCCAGCAGCTTCCCCGTGGACCTAACTTCCACAGATACGCAGTATTTT	CASSFPVDLTSTDTQYF
TRBV12-3/TRBV12-4	few	TRBJ2-6	TRBD2	TGTGCCAGCAGTTTCCAGCGGGGAGAATCTGGGGCCAACGTCCTGACTTTC	CASSFQRGESGANVLTF
TRBV10-3	-	TRBJ2-2	-	TGTGCCATCAGTGAAGGGTCAGGCAGCACCGGGGAGCTGTTTTTT	CAISEGSGSTGELFF
TRBV4-3	many	TRBJ1-4	-	TGCGCCAGCAGCCAAGATGGCCAGGAAAAACTGTTTTTT	CASSQDGQEKLFF
TRBV6-2/TRBV6-3	few	TRBJ2-3	-	TGTGCCAGCACCGGGGCATTGGGAGATACGCAGTATTTT	CASTGALGDTQYF
TRBV29-1	few	TRBJ1-4	-	TGCAGCGTTGGGCGGGTCGGAGCTAATGAAAAACTGTTTTTT	CSVGRVGANEKLFF
TRBV29-1	-	TRBJ2-2	TRBD1	TGCAGCGGCCGGGACAGTCACACCGGGGAGCTGTTTTTT	CSGRDSHTGELFF
TRBV11-2	few	TRBJ2-3	-	TGTGCCAGCAGCTTCCCCGGGACCCCGAGCAGGGCAGATACGCAGTATTTT	CASSFPGTPSRADTQYF
TRBV9	many	TRBJ2-3	-	TGTGCCAGCAGCGTGGGTGTCACAGATACGCAGTATTTT	CASSVGVTDTQYF
TRBV6-2/TRBV6-3	many	TRBJ2-1	TRBD2	TGTGCCAGCAGTCAACTAGCGGGGGGTTTCAATGAGCAGTTCTTC	CASSQLAGGFNEQFF
TRBV7-9	many	TRBJ1-1	-	TGTGCCAGCAGCGAATACACTGAAGCTTTCTTT	CASSEYTEAFF
TRBV5-1	many	TRBJ1-5	TRBD1	TGCGCCAGCAGCGCCACAGGGGACCAGCCCCAGCATTTT	CASSATGDQPQHF
TRBV7-9	few	TRBJ1-4	-	TGTGCCAGCAGCTTCAATAATGAAAAACTGTTTTTT	CASSFNNEKLFF
TRBV9	-	TRBJ1-4	-	TGTGCCAGCAGCCCCCGAAGATTTTCCCTGGAAAAACTGTTTTTT	CASSPRRFSLEKLFF
TRBV7-8	many	TRBJ1-5	TRBD1	TGTGCCAGCAGTATTTCACCCGGGACAGGGAATCAGCCCCAGCATTTT	CASSISPGTGNQPQHF
TRBV10-2	many	TRBJ1-1	TRBD1	TGCGCCACCAATGGACAGGGGTCTCCTGAAGCTTTCTTT	CATNGQGSPEAFF
TRBV20-1	few	TRBJ2-3	TRBD2	TGCAGTGCTAGAGATCAGGGCCAGCGGGGTCGCACAGATACGCAGTATTTT	CSARDQGQRGRTDTQYF
TRBV15	few	TRBJ2-7	TRBD2	TGTGCCACCAGCAGAGGGGCCTTTAGCGGGAGTTCCCACGAGCAGTACTTC	CATSRGAFSGSSHEQYF
TRBV7-2	many	TRBJ2-1	-	TGTGCCAGCAGCCTTCGGACTACCCACTCCTACAATGAGCAGTTCTTC	CASSLRTTHSYNEQFF
TRBV5-1	many	TRBJ2-7	-	TGCGCCAGCAGCTTTACGGGCCGCAGCTCCTACGAGCAGTACTTC	CASSFTGRSSYEQYF
TRBV6-5	many	TRBJ2-5	-	TGTGCCAGCAGTTACACGGGATCCTCCGAGACCCAGTACTTC	CASSYTGSSETQYF
TRBV19	many	TRBJ2-3	-	TGTGCCAGTAGTATGGGGCCAGGTTCAGATACGCAGTATTTT	CASSMGPGSDTQYF
TRBV5-6	many	TRBJ1-5	TRBD1	TGTGCCAGCACCAGTTTCGTAGGACAGGTTAGCAATCAGCCCCAGCATTTT	CASTSFVGQVSNQPQHF
TRBV5-1	-	TRBJ1-5	-	TGCGCCAGCAGCTTGGACGGGATGGGGCAGCCCCAGCATTTT	CASSLDGMGQPQHF
TRBV12-3/TRBV12-4	many	TRBJ2-5	TRBD1	TGTGCCAGCAGTTCAACCCCCGACAGGGGAGAGACCCAGTACTTC	CASSSTPDRGETQYF
TRBV29-1	few	TRBJ2-7	-	TGCAGCGTCCGGGGAGGGGGCGACCACGAGCAGTACTTC	CSVRGGGDHEQYF
TRBV29-1	-	TRBJ2-3	TRBD2	TGCAGCGTCGAACTAGCGGGAGAGGGTACGCAGTATTTT	CSVELAGEGTQYF
TRBV13	many	TRBJ1-5	-	TGTGCCAGCAGCTTAGGACCCAGTTCAAATCAGCCCCAGCATTTT	CASSLGPSSNQPQHF
TRBV11-2	-	TRBJ2-3	-	TGTGCCAGCAGCCGGGCAGGGAGACCTGGCACAGATACGCAGTATTTT	CASSRAGRPGTDTQYF
TRBV29-1	many	TRBJ1-2	-	TGCAGCGTTGATCAGGGAATCTATGGCTACACCTTC	CSVDQGIYGYTF
TRBV3-1	-	TRBJ1-6	TRBD1	TGTGCCAGCAGCCCTTGGACAGGGGGCAAGGTTTCACCCCTCCACTTT	CASSPWTGGKVSPLHF
TRBV7-2	many	TRBJ2-3	-	TGTGCCAGCAGCTTAAGCGGGACAGATACGCAGTATTTT	CASSLSGTDTQYF
TRBV10-3	few	TRBJ1-4	-	TGTGCCACGAGGGCGCAAGGTGAAAAACTGTTTTTT	CATRAQGEKLFF
TRBV12-3/TRBV12-4	-	TRBJ1-3	-	TGTGCCAGCAGTTTCGGGAGAGAAAACACCATATATTTT	CASSFGRENTIYF
TRBV5-1	many	TRBJ2-3	TRBD1	TGCGCCAGCAGCTTTCCGGACAGGGGTGAGGTGGGCACAGATACGCAGTATTTT	CASSFPDRGEVGTDTQYF
TRBV20-1	many	TRBJ1-5	-	TGCAGTGCTAGAGCGCGCAGGGGAGGTCAGCCCCAGCATTTT	CSARARRGGQPQHF
TRBV7-2	many	TRBJ1-5	-	TGTGCCAGCAGCTTAGTCGGAGGGGGAGGACGTCAGCCCCAGCATTTT	CASSLVGGGGRQPQHF
TRBV6-6	few	TRBJ2-5	TRBD2	TGTGCCAGCAGGGGGGGGACTAGCGGGAGCTTGGAGACCCAGTACTTC	CASRGGTSGSLETQYF
TRBV27	few	TRBJ1-1	-	TGTGCCAGCAGTTTAATCGGGCAGCATCGGCAAGCTTTCTTT	CASSLIGQHRQAFF